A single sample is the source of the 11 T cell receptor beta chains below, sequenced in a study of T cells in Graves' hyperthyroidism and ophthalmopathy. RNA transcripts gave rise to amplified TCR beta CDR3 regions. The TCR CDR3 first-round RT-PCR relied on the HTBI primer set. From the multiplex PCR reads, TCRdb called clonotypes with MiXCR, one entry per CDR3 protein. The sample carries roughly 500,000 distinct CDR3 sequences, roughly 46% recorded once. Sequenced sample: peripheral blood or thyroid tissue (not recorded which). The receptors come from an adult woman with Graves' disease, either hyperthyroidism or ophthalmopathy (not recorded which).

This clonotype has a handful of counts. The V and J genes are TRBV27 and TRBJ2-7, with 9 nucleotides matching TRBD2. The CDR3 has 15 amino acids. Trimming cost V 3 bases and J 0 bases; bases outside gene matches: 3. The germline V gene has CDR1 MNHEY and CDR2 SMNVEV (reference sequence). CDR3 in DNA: TGTGCCAGCAGTTTTGCGGGAGGGCCCTCCTACGAGCAGTACTTC. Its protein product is CASSFAGGPSYEQYF.

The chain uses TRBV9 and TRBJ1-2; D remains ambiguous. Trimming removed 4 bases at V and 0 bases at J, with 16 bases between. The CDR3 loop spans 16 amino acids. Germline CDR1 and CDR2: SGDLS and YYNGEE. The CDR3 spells CASSTRTDDSNYGYTF. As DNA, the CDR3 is TGTGCCAGCAGCACTCGGACCGACGATTCTAACTATGGCTACACCTTC.

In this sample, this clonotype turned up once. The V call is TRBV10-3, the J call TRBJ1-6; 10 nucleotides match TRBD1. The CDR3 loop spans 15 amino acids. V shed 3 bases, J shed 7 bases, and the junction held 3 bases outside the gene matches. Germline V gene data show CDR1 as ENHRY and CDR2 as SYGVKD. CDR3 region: CAISDGTGDNSPLHF. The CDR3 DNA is TGTGCCATCAGTGATGGGACAGGGGACAATTCACCCCTCCACTTT.

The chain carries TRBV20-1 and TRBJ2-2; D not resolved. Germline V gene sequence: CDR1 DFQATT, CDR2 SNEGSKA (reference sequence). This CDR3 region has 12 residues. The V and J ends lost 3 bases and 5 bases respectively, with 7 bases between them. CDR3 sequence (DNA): TGCAGTGCTAGCCCATCGACCGGGGAGCTGTTTTTT. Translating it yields CSASPSTGELFF.

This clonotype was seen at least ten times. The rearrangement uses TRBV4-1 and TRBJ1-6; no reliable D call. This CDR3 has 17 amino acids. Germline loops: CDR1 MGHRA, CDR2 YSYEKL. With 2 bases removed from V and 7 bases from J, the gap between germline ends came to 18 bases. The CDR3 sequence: CASSQLVLRGRNSPLHF. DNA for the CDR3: TGCGCCAGCAGCCAATTAGTTCTCCGAGGGAGAAATTCACCCCTCCACTTT.

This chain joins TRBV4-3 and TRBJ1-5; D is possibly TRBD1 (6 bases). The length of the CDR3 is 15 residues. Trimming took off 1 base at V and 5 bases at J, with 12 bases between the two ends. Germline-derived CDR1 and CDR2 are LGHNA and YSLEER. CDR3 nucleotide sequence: TGCGCCAGCAGCCAAGGCGACAGGCGGGATCAGCCCCAGCATTTT. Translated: CASSQGDRRDQPQHF.

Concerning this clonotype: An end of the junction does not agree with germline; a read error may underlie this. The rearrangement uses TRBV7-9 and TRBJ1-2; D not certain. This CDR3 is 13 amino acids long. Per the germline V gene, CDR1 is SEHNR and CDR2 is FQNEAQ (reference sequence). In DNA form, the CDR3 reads TGTGCCAGCAGCTTAACCCCCCCCGCAGGATTACGTTTC. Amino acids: CASSLTPPAGLRF.

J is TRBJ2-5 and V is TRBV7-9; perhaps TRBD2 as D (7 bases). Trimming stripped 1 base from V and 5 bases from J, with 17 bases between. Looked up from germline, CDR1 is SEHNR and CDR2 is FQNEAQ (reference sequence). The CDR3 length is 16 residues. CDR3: CASSLGGAGDYETQYF. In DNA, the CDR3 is TGTGCCAGCAGCTTAGGGGGCGCAGGGGACTACGAGACCCAGTACTTC.

The CDR3 spells CSVEGGYNYEQYF. CDR3 coding DNA: TGCAGCGTTGAAGGGGGTTATAACTACGAGCAGTACTTC. The rearrangement links TRBV29-1 to TRBJ2-7; D call uncertain. This CDR3 region has 13 residues. Germline-derived CDR1 and CDR2 are SQVTM and ANQGSEA. The V end was cut by 1 base, the J end by 3 bases, with 10 bases between.

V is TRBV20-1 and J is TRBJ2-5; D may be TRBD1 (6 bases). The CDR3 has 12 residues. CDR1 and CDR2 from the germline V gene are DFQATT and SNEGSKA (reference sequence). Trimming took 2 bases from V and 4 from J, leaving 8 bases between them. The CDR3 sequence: CSARFRGETQYF. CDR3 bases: TGCAGTGCTAGATTCAGGGGAGAGACCCAGTACTTC.

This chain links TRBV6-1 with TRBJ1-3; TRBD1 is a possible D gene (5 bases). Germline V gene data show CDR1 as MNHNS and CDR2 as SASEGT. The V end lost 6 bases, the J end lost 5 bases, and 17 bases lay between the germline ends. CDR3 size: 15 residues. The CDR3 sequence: CASSNRDDLRNTIYF. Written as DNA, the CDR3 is TGTGCCAGCAGCAACCGGGACGATCTCAGAAACACCATATATTTT.